The source of this T cell receptor beta chain is a study of molecular identifiers for immune sequencing clone quantification. Libraries of bulk TCR were made by previously described methods (with listed TCR primers). One entry per CDR3 protein results from TCRdb running MiXCR on the PCR reads. This repertoire shows approximately 680,000 distinct CDR3 sequences, roughly 27% found once; its top ten account for approximately 0.75%. Germline V gene data show CDR1 as GTSNPN and CDR2 as SVGIG (reference sequence). The CDR3 consists of 13 residues. V was shortened by 3 bases and J by 1 base, with 9 bases between the two germline ends.

Sample: naive CD8+ T cells from blood, with Jurkat cell RNA spiked in. Subset here: FACS-sorted CD8+CD4-CCR7+CD45RA+ naive T cells. The TCR was taken from a human donor in good health. Some libraries in this study had Jurkat cell RNA spiked in. The chain has TRBV30 and TRBJ1-1; D is ambiguous. The CDR3 spells CAWSLFGNTEAFF. The CDR3, as DNA: TGTGCCTGGAGCCTGTTCGGGAACACTGAAGCTTTCTTT. The entire variable domain, with the rest obtained from reference TRBV30 and TRBJ1-1, is as follows: SQTIHQWPATLVQPVGSPLSLECTVEGTSNPNLYWYRQAAGRGLQLLFYSVGIGQISSEVPQNLSASRPQDRQFILSSKKLLLSDSGFYLCAWSLFGNTEAFFGQGTRLTVV.